The 16 T cell receptor beta chains below all came from one sample that was sequenced in a study of OX40 agonist ivuxolimab in advanced cancers. Only in-frame clones appear in the TCRdb table, and some are missing; sequencing was by immunoSEQ multiplex PCR. Here the sample spans over 50,000 clones, 80% to 95% being singletons. Sample: CD4+ or CD8+ T cells sorted from blood, taken in a trial of the OX40 agonist ivuxolimab. The receptors were sampled from an adult with an advanced solid tumor such as melanoma, head and neck, liver or kidney cancer.

This clone was seen a single time. The genes are TRBV28 and TRBJ1-1, with D unresolved. Germline values: CDR1 MDHEN, CDR2 SYDVKM. Between the trimmed V and J ends, which lost 6 bases and 1 base, there was a span of 6 bases. The CDR3 has 12 amino acids. Here the CDR3 DNA reads TGTGCCAGCAGGTTTTGGAACACTGAAGCTTTCTTT. It translates to CASRFWNTEAFF.

DNA of the CDR3: TGCAGCGCCCTGGGGGGAAAGGAAGGCACAGATACGCAGTATTTT. This gives the protein CSALGGKEGTDTQYF. This chain connects TRBV29-1 to TRBJ2-3, with D perhaps TRBD2 (6 bases). V was shortened by 7 bases and J by 1 base, with 18 bases between the two germline ends. The germline gives CDR1 SQVTM, CDR2 ANQGSEA. The CDR3 loop spans 15 amino acids.

V and J are TRBV27 and TRBJ2-1, with 9 bases fitting TRBD2. V shed 3 bases, J shed 6 bases, and the junction held 6 bases outside the gene matches. CDR1 and CDR2 from the germline V gene are MNHEY and SMNVEV (reference sequence). The CDR3 loop spans 15 amino acids. CDR3 amino acids: CASSFRLAGLNEQFF. The CDR3 nucleotides read TGTGCCAGCAGTTTCAGGCTAGCGGGGCTCAATGAGCAGTTCTTC.

The chain recombines TRBV7-9 with TRBJ2-7, with D perhaps TRBD1 or TRBD2 (5 bases each). The germline V gene has CDR1 SEHNR and CDR2 FQNEAQ (reference sequence). CDR3 length: 15 residues. V lost 0 bases to trimming and J lost 7 bases, with 16 bases between them. The CDR3 sequence: CASSLAPGPTREQYF. DNA of the CDR3: TGTGCCAGCAGCTTAGCTCCGGGACCTACGAGGGAGCAGTACTTC.

The gene calls are TRBV30 and TRBJ1-5; D possibly corresponds to TRBD1 (6 bases). V dropped 1 base and J dropped 6 bases, with 10 bases sitting between them. The germline V gene encodes CDR1 GTSNPN and CDR2 SVGIG (reference sequence). This CDR3 is 13 amino acids long. The CDR3, as DNA: TGTGCCTGGAGTGGGGGGGCCAGTCAGCCCCAGCATTTT. Amino acids: CAWSGGASQPQHF.

The chain combines TRBV14 with TRBJ2-7; 8 nucleotides line up with TRBD1. V shed 5 bases and J 4 bases; nucleotides not matched to a gene: 7. The germline gives CDR1 SGHDN, CDR2 FVKESK. This CDR3 spans 14 amino acids. DNA for the CDR3: TGTGCCAGCAGCACGACAGGGGAGCGTTACGAGCAGTACTTC. Translating it yields CASSTTGERYEQYF.

This chain joins TRBV29-1 and TRBJ2-3; TRBD2 might be the D (5 bases). Trimming took 6 bases from V and 3 from J, leaving 13 bases between them. Per the germline V gene, CDR1 is SQVTM and CDR2 is ANQGSEA. The CDR3 is made up of 13 amino acids. CDR3 nucleotide sequence: TGCAGCGTCTGCGGGCCTCGAACAGATACGCAGTATTTT. Protein sequence: CSVCGPRTDTQYF.

This clone was seen only once. This rearrangement joins TRBV6-5 to TRBJ1-1; D unresolved. Germline V gene sequence: CDR1 MNHEY, CDR2 SVGAGI. The CDR3 has 13 amino acids. V lost 0 bases and J lost 2, with 4 bases in between. CDR3 nucleotide sequence: TGTGCCAGCAGTTACTCGCGAAACACTGAAGCTTTCTTT. Its translation is CASSYSRNTEAFF.

The genes are TRBV18 and TRBJ2-3; D not certain. V was clipped by 0 bases and J by 2 bases, with 9 bases between them. This CDR3 has 15 amino acids. CDR1 is KGHSH, CDR2 LQKENI, per germline. CDR3 nucleotide sequence: TGTGCCAGCTCACCACCTACGGCCGACACAGATACGCAGTATTTT. This gives the protein CASSPPTADTDTQYF.

The chain recombines TRBV4-3 with TRBJ2-2; 11 nucleotides align to TRBD2. This CDR3 region has 19 residues. In germline, CDR1 is LGHNA, CDR2 YSLEER. V lost 0 bases, J lost 3 bases, and 9 bases stayed unmatched. The CDR3 bases are TGCGCCAGCAGCCAAGACCTCCTAGCGGGGGGTCGAGACACCGGGGAGCTGTTTTTT. Amino acids: CASSQDLLAGGRDTGELFF.

V usage is TRBV29-1 and J usage is TRBJ2-5, with 8 nucleotides matching TRBD1. Germline CDR1 is SQVTM and CDR2 is ANQGSEA. CDR3 length: 14 amino acids. Trimming took 4 bases from V and 5 from J; bases not matched to a gene: 9. DNA of the CDR3: TGCAGCGTTGTGCCAGGGGGCGCCGGGGAGACCCAGTACTTC. Protein product: CSVVPGGAGETQYF.

On this clone: Germline and junction disagree at one end, which may indicate a read error. This rearrangement joins TRBV11-1 to TRBJ1-1; D remains unclear. This CDR3 has 12 amino acids. Germline V gene sequence: CDR1 SGHAT, CDR2 FQDESV (reference sequence). The CDR3: CASSLVSQEDFF. The CDR3 nucleotides are TGTGCCAGCAGTTTAGTCTCCCAAGAGGATTTCTTT.

Notes on this clone: The same CDR3 arises from other DNA sequences in this sample as well. The CDR3 reads CASDSGQGYEQYF. The CDR3 DNA reads TGTGCCAGCGATAGTGGACAGGGGTACGAGCAGTACTTC. The chain uses TRBV2 and TRBJ2-7; 9 bases align to TRBD1. Germline-derived CDR1 and CDR2 are SNHLY and FYNNEI. The CDR3 consists of 13 residues. With V trimmed by 8 bases and J by 4 bases, 6 bases remained unmatched. Complete variable domain (other parts from reference TRBV2 and TRBJ2-7): EPEVTQTPSHQVTQMGQEVILRCVPISNHLYFYWYRQILGQKVEFLVSFYNNEISEKSEIFDDQFSVERPDGSNFTLKIRSTKLEDSAMYFCASDSGQGYEQYFGPGTRLTVT.

This clone was seen a single time. This chain joins TRBV7-6 and TRBJ2-7, with TRBD1 matching over 7 bases. The CDR3 extends over 13 amino acids. Unmatched junction bases numbered 2, after V lost 4 bases and J lost 2 bases. Germline V gene data show CDR1 as SGHVS and CDR2 as FNYEAQ. This CDR3 is CASSYGTAYEQYF. In DNA form, the CDR3 reads TGTGCCAGCAGCTACGGGACAGCCTACGAGCAGTACTTC.

The rearrangement uses TRBV4-1 and TRBJ1-6, with a weak D call TRBD1 (5 bases). With 0 bases removed from V and 6 bases from J, the gap between germline ends came to 9 bases. In germline, CDR1 is MGHRA, CDR2 YSYEKL. This CDR3 spans 15 amino acids. In DNA, the CDR3 is TGCGCCAGCAGCCAAGAACCGGGGACTAATTCACCCCTCCACTTT. It translates to CASSQEPGTNSPLHF.

V gene TRBV13 combines with J gene TRBJ2-2; D not certain. Germline-derived CDR1 and CDR2 are PRHDT and FYEKMQ (reference sequence). Trimming pared 6 bases from V and 7 bases from J, leaving 6 bases between. The CDR3 sequence is 11 residues long. The CDR3 sequence is CASSWFGELFF. The CDR3 bases are TGTGCCAGCAGTTGGTTCGGGGAGCTGTTTTTT. Supplemented by reference TRBV13 and TRBJ2-2, the full variable domain reads AAGVIQSPRHLIKEKRETATLKCYPIPRHDTVYWYQQGPGQDPQFLISFYEKMQSDKGSIPDRFSAQQFSDYHSELNMSSLELGDSALYFCASSWFGELFFGEGSRLTVL.